The 14 T cell receptor delta chains given below trace back to one sample, sequenced in a study of γδ T cells in repeated Plasmodium falciparum infection. Flow sorting of PBMC yielded separate Vgamma9/Vdelta2+ and Vdelta2-negative gammadelta T cell populations for bulk repertoire analysis. TCRdb fed the multiplex PCR reads to CATT. This table holds over 45,000 delta-chain clones, about 1.6% found once. Material for sequencing was gamma-delta T cells from blood. These TCRs come from a pool of human donors (malaria-infected and uninfected, not separated).

In the case of this clone: This probably arose from a read error, given a far larger clone one base away. Other DNA sequences in the sample encode the same CDR3. The chain uses TRDV1 and TRDJ1; D gene unclear. TCRdb is silent on the J gene; assignment here came from matching the DNA to germline. V was cut by 2 bases and J by 5 bases, with 21 bases left in between. CDR1 and CDR2 from the germline V gene are TSWWSYY and QGS. The CDR3 length is 17 residues. The CDR3 reads CALGEAHPPLNTDKLIF. In nucleotides, the CDR3 is TGTGCTCTTGGGGAAGCTCATCCCCCTCTTAATACTGATAAACTCATCTTT.

About this clone itself: The translation of this DNA and the TCRdb protein of a much larger clone differ at residue 9, probably owing to a read error; the protein shown here is translated from the DNA. The V call is TRDV3, the J call TRDJ1; 7 bases agree with TRDD3. Germline V gene lookup returns CDR1 TVYSNPD and CDR2 GDNSRS (reference sequence). This CDR3 region has 17 residues. Trimming cost V 3 bases and J 1 base; bases outside gene matches: 17. CDR3 sequence (DNA): TGTGCCTTAAATGGGGGAACCCGACACTTATTCACCGATAAACTCATCTTT. It yields the protein CALNGGTRHLFTDKLIF.

In this sample, this clone turned up a few times. Translating this DNA gives a protein that differs at residue 15 from the TCRdb one, which belongs to a much larger clone; a read error is likely, and the protein shown is this translation. No J gene was named, though the V gene is TRDV1; the table gives TRDD3 as D, unverified against the DNA. CDR3 size: 16 residues. CDR1 TSWWSYY and CDR2 QGS come from the germline V gene. The CDR3 DNA follows: TGTGCTCTTAGGAAATGGGGGATTTATGGCACCGATAAACTCACCTTT. Translated, it gives CALRKWGIYGTDKLTF.

Only a few counts were recorded for this clone. A read error likely explains why the TCRdb protein, taken from a much larger clone, differs from this DNA's translation at residue 8; the protein shown is translated from the DNA. The CDR3 DNA reads as TGTGCTCTTGGGGAACGGTTCAGGGGGGATACTGTCGTCGATAAACTCATCTTT. This sequence encodes CALGERFRGDTVVDKLIF. The chain employs TRDV1 and TRDJ1; 9 bases are shared with TRDD3. Assignment of the J gene here rests on matching the DNA to germline, because TCRdb gives none. The V gene end was trimmed by 1 base and the J gene end by 4 bases; junction bases not matched to a gene: 13. CDR1 is TSWWSYY, CDR2 QGS, per germline. The length of the CDR3 is 18 residues.

To note about this clone: This probably arose from a read error, given a far larger clone one base away. Distinct nucleotide sequences in the sample also encode this CDR3. This chain connects TRDV1 to TRDJ1, with 9 bases fitting TRDD3. This CDR3 contains 23 residues. The J segment lost 1 base and the V segment lost 0 bases, leaving 24 bases of the junction unmatched. CDR1 is TSWWSYY and CDR2 is QGS in the germline V gene. The CDR3 sequence: CALGELDLPWGIVPPLSTDKLIF. Written as DNA, the CDR3 is TGTGCTCTTGGGGAACTTGACCTACCCTGGGGGATCGTACCTCCCTTGTCCACCGATAAACTCATCTTT.

This clone was detected a few times. TCRdb pairs this DNA with a much larger clone's protein that differs at residue 18, likely a read error; the protein shown was translated from the DNA. V gene TRDV1 was called; the J gene was not. Germline V gene lookup returns CDR1 TSWWSYY and CDR2 QGS. CDR3 length equals 19 residues. The CDR3 protein is CALGVHVGGGGPGRDKLTF. CDR3 DNA: TGTGCTCTTGGGGTCCATGTAGGGGGTGGGGGACCCGGCAGGGATAAACTCACCTTT.

On this clone: A far larger clone is one base from this, pointing to a likely read error. The same CDR3 also results from other DNA sequences found in this sample. The chain carries TRDV1 and TRDJ1; D assignment may be TRDD2 or TRDD3 (5 bases each). TCRdb offers no J gene call, so here the DNA was matched to germline to obtain one. The length of the CDR3 is 22 residues. V was pared by 0 bases and J by 0 bases, with 29 bases between. Germline values: CDR1 TSWWSYY, CDR2 QGS. CDR3 region: CALGELKVPTGDKPGDTDKLIF. The DNA of the CDR3 is TGTGCTCTTGGGGAACTCAAGGTACCTACTGGAGATAAGCCCGGGGACACCGATAAACTCATCTTT.

Turning to this clone: The mismatch at residues 3 and 4 between this DNA's translation and the TCRdb protein of a much larger clone likely reflects a read error; the protein shown is translated from the DNA. The rearrangement joins TRDV2 to TRDJ1; D is ambiguous. Matching the DNA to germline supplied the J gene, which TCRdb does not give. The V end lost 9 bases, the J end lost 1 base, and 23 bases lay between the germline ends. This CDR3 is 16 amino acids long. The germline gives CDR1 GEAIGNYY, CDR2 EKD. The DNA for the CDR3 is TGTGCCCGTAACACCGAGGAAGAAGAGGGCACCGATAAACTCATCTTT. It is translated as CARNTEEEEGTDKLIF.

There are a few counts of this clone. The mismatch at residue 15 between this DNA's translation and the TCRdb protein of a much larger clone likely reflects a read error; the protein shown is translated from the DNA. The chain employs TRDV1 and TRDJ1, with 7 bases fitting TRDD3. The ends lost 2 bases at V and 8 bases at J; junction bases unmatched: 26. The CDR3 runs to 20 residues. Germline lookup yields CDR1 TSWWSYY and CDR2 QGS. This chain's CDR3 is CALGENSCGLLLWGTQKLIF. Here the CDR3 DNA reads TGTGCTCTTGGGGAAAATTCCTGCGGCCTTCTCCTGTGGGGGACACAGAAACTCATCTTT.

In regard to this clone: A far larger clone differs by one base, so this is likely a read error. The chain is built from TRDV1 and TRDJ1; 11 positions match TRDD3. TCRdb offers no J gene call, so here the DNA was matched to germline to obtain one. The V segment lost 8 bases and the J segment 2 bases; nucleotides outside the gene matches: 25. This CDR3 is built from 21 residues. The V gene's germline CDR1 is TSWWSYY and CDR2 QGS. The CDR3 spells CALKCIFPGIFWGIPTDKLIF. The CDR3 DNA sequence: TGTGCTCTTAAATGTATATTCCCTGGTATCTTCTGGGGGATACCTACCGATAAACTCATCTTT.

Remarks on this clone: TCRdb pairs this DNA with a much larger clone's protein that differs at residue 6, likely a read error; the protein shown was translated from the DNA. J is TRDJ1 and V is TRDV1; TRDD3 matches at 10 bases. This CDR3 has 23 residues. CDR1 is TSWWSYY, CDR2 QGS, per germline. The trim removed 1 base at V and 0 bases at J, leaving 23 bases unmatched. CDR3 bases: TGTGCTCTTGGGGAACAGTATCCTACAGGAGGGTGGGGGATACCCCCCTACACCGATAAACTCATCTTT. This codes for CALGEQYPTGGWGIPPYTDKLIF.

Of note for this clone: The likely explanation is a read error, given a far larger clone one base away. Other DNA sequences in this sample translate to the same CDR3. The chain is built from TRDV1 and TRDJ1, with TRDD3 matching over 8 bases. Germline CDR1 is TSWWSYY and CDR2 is QGS. This CDR3 spans 17 amino acids. J gave up 7 bases and V 7 bases, and 20 bases lay outside the gene matches. The CDR3: CALVPSLGDEELSKLIF. The CDR3 DNA reads TGTGCTCTTGTTCCCAGCCTGGGGGACGAGGAGCTCTCTAAACTCATCTTT.

In its sample, this clone was seen a few times. The protein that TCRdb holds for this DNA derives from a much larger clone and differs from the translated DNA at residue 12, which likely indicates a read error; the protein shown here is translated from the DNA. The chain uses TRDV1 and TRDJ1; TRDD3 matches 10 bases. The CDR3 consists of 23 residues. Trimming took 0 bases from V and 1 from J; bases not matched to a gene: 23. From germline, CDR1 is TSWWSYY and CDR2 QGS. Written as DNA, the CDR3 is TGTGCTCTTGGGGAACTAGCCCATCAAATTGGAGGTGGGGGATACCAACCCACCGATAAACTCATCTTT. Its translation: CALGELAHQIGGGGYQPTDKLIF.

This clone was detected ten times or more. This rearrangement joins TRDV1 to TRDJ1; the D gene is possibly TRDD3 (5 bases). The CDR3 has 12 residues. V was cut by 4 bases and J by 8 bases, with 11 bases left in between. CDR1 TSWWSYY and CDR2 QGS come from the germline V gene. The CDR3: CALGGLGGKLIF. The CDR3 coding sequence is TGTGCTCTTGGGGGACTAGGGGGGAAACTCATCTTT.